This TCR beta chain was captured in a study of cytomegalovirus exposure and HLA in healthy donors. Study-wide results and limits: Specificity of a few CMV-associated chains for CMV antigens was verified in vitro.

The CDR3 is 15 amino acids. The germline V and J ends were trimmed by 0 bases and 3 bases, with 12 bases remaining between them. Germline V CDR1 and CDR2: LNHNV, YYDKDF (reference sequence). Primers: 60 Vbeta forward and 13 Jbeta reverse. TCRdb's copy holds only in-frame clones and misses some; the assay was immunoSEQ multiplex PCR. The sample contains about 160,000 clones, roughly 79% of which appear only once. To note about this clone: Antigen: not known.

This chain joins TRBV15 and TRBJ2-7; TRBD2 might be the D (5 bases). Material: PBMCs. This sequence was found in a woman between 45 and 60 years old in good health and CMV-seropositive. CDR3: CATSREGVGGYEQYF. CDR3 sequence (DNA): TGTGCCACCAGCAGAGAGGGAGTAGGTGGCTACGAGCAGTACTTC.